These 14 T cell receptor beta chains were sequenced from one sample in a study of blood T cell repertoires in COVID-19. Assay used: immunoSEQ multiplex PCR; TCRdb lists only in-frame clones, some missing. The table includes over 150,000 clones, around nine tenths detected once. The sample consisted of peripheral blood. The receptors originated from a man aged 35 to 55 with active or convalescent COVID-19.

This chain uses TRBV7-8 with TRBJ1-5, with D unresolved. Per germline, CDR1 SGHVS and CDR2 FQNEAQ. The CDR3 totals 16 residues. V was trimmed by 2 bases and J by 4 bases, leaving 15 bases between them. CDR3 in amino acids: CASSLRSYHPNQPQHF. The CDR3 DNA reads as TGTGCCAGCAGCTTAAGGAGTTACCACCCAAATCAGCCCCAGCATTTT.

The DNA for the CDR3 is TGCGCCAGCCTTAGGGGGGGTTATTCACCCCTCCACTTT. Translated: CASLRGGYSPLHF. This chain links TRBV10-1 with TRBJ1-6, with D possibly matching TRBD1 (6 bases). There are 13 residues in the CDR3. Looked up from germline, CDR1 is WNHNN and CDR2 is SYGVQD (reference sequence). V gave up 8 bases and J gave up 8 bases, with 13 bases separating them.

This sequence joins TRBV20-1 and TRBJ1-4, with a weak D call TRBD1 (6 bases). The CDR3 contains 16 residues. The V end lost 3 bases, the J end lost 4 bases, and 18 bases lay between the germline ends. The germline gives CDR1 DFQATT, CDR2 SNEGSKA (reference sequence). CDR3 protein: CSASSGDTVVNEKLFF. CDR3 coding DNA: TGCAGTGCTAGTAGTGGGGACACCGTCGTTAATGAAAAACTGTTTTTT.

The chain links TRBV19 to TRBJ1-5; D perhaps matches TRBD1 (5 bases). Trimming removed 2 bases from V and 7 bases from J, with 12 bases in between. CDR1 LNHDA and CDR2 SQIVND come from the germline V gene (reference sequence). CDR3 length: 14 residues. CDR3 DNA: TGTGCCAGTAGTATAACGAAGGGGAGGCAGCCCCAGCATTTT. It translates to CASSITKGRQPQHF.

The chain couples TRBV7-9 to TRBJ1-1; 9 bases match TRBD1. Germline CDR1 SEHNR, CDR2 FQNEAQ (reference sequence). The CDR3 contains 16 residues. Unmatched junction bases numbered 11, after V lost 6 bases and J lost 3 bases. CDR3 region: CASRPDAGTGHTEAFF. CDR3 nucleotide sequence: TGTGCCAGCAGACCAGATGCCGGGACAGGGCACACTGAAGCTTTCTTT.

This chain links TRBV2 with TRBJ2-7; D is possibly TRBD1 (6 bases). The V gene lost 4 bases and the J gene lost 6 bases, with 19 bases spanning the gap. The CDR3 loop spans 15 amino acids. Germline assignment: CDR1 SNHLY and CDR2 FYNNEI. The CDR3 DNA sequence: TGTGCCAGCAGTGCGGCTCCCCCACAGGGTTTCGAGCAGTACTTC. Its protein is CASSAAPPQGFEQYF.

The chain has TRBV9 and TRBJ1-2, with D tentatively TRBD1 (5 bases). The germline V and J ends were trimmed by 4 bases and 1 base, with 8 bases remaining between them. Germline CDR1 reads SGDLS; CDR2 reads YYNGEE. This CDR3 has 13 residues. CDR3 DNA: TGTGCCAGCAGCTCCAGGGATAACTATGGCTACACCTTC. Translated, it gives CASSSRDNYGYTF.

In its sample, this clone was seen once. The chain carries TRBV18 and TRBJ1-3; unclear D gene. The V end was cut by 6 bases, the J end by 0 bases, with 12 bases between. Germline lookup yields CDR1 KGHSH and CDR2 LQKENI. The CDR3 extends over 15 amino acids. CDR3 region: CASSSRSGSGNTIYF. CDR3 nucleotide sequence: TGTGCCAGCTCGTCCCGTTCGGGCTCTGGAAACACCATATATTTT.

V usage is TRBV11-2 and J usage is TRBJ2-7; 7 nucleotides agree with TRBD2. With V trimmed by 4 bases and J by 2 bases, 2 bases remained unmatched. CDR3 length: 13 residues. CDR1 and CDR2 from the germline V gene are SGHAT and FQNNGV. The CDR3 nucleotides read TGTGCCAGCAGCTGGGACTACACCTACGAGCAGTACTTC. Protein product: CASSWDYTYEQYF.

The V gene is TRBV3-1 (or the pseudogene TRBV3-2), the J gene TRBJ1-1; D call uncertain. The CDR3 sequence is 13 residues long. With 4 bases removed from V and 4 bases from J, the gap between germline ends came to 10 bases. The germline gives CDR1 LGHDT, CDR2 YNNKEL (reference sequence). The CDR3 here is CASSPRQATEAFF. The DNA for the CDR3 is TGTGCCAGCAGCCCTCGCCAGGCCACTGAAGCTTTCTTT.

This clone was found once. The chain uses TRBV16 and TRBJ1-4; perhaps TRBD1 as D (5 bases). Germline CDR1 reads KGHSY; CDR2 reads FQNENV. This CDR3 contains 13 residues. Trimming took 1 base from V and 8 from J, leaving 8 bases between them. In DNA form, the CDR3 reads TGTGCCAGCAGCCAATTCCGGGGGGAAAAACTGTTTTTT. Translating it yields CASSQFRGEKLFF.

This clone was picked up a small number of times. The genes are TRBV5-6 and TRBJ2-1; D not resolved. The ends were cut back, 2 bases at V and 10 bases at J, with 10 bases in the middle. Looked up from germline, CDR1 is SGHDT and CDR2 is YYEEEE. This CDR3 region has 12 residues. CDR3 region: CASSLSPAEQFF. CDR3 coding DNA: TGTGCCAGCAGCTTAAGTCCAGCGGAGCAGTTCTTC.

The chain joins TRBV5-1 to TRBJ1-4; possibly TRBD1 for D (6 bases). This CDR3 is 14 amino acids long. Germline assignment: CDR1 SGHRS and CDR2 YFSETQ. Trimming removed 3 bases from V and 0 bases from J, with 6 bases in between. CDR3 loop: CASSWTATNEKLFF. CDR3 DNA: TGCGCCAGCAGCTGGACAGCAACTAATGAAAAACTGTTTTTT. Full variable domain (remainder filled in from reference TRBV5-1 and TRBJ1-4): KAGVTQTPRYLIKTRGQQVTLSCSPISGHRSVSWYQQTPGQGLQFLFEYFSETQRNKGNFPGRFSGRQFSNSRSEMNVSTLELGDSALYLCASSWTATNEKLFFGSGTQLSVL.

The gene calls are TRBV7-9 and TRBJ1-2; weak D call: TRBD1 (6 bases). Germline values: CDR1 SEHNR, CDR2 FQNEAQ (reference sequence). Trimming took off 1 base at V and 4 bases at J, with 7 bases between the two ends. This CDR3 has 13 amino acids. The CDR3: CASSLEQGYGYTF. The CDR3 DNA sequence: TGTGCCAGCAGCTTAGAACAGGGCTATGGCTACACCTTC.